This T cell receptor (beta chain) was captured by sequencing in a study of blood T cell repertoires in COVID-19. The germline CDR1 and CDR2 sequences are LGHDT and YNNKEL (reference sequence). The CDR3 is made up of 15 amino acids. The V end was cut by 4 bases, the J end by 5 bases, with 17 bases between. Original processing methods: Estimates of nucleated cell counts were drawn from the amplification of reference gene primers. Libraries were prepared by immunoSEQ multiplex PCR; TCRdb keeps only in-frame clonotypes and omits some of them. V, J and clone size derive from that table, while D and trimming were established from the DNA sequence. The data contain some 13,000 clones, 80% to 90% of them singletons.

This receptor was taken from a man of 80 years or more with acute or convalescent COVID-19. The material sequenced was peripheral blood. V gene TRBV3-1 (or the pseudogene TRBV3-2) combines with J gene TRBJ1-2, with a weak D call TRBD1 (6 bases). CDR3 DNA sequence: TGTGCCAGCAGCCTATTAGCAGGGGCCCTATATGGCTACACCTTC. This codes for CASSLLAGALYGYTF.